This is a list of T cell receptor beta chains from one sample in a study of blood T cells in healthy people across ages. MiXCR, applied by TCRdb to the 5' RACE reads, yields one record per CDR3 protein. The table lists hundreds of thousands of distinct CDR3 sequences, around a fifth of them singletons. What was sequenced was blood. Receptor source: a man aged 65 to 85 in good health. The CDR3 runs from the conserved cysteine through the conserved F or W. A D gene is named only where the DNA matches it firmly. For some rows the clone size is stated as once, few or many, or as a class when expanded; others skip it.

D gene: .
clone size: .
V gene: TRBV9
J gene: TRBJ2-5
CDR3 protein: CASSVVGDQETQYF
CDR3 DNA: TGTGCCAGCAGCGTAGTTGGGGATCAAGAGACCCAGTACTTC

D gene: TRBD1
clone size: .
V gene: TRBV5-1
J gene: TRBJ2-7
CDR3 protein: CASSHDREVYEQYF
CDR3 DNA: TGCGCCAGCAGCCACGACAGGGAAGTCTACGAGCAGTACTTC

D gene: TRBD1
clone size: many
V gene: TRBV11-2
J gene: TRBJ2-5
CDR3 protein: CASSDGDREQETQYF
CDR3 DNA: TGTGCCAGCAGCGACGGGGACAGGGAACAAGAGACCCAGTACTTC

D gene: .
clone size: few
V gene: TRBV11-2
J gene: TRBJ1-3
CDR3 protein: CAYKLYSGNTIYF
CDR3 DNA: TGTGCTTACAAACTCTACTCTGGAAACACCATATATTTT

D gene: .
clone size: .
V gene: TRBV6-1
J gene: TRBJ2-1
CDR3 protein: CASSEDVSSYNEQFF
CDR3 DNA: TGTGCCAGCAGTGAAGACGTGAGCTCCTACAATGAGCAGTTCTTC

D gene: .
clone size: many
V gene: TRBV20-1
J gene: TRBJ1-1
CDR3 protein: CSVGADTEAFF
CDR3 DNA: TGCAGTGTCGGGGCGGACACTGAAGCTTTCTTT

D gene: .
clone size: few
V gene: TRBV6-6
J gene: TRBJ2-5
CDR3 protein: CASSYSTGRQNGGYF
CDR3 DNA: TGTGCCAGCAGTTACTCGACGGGGAGACAGAACGGCGGGTACTTC

D gene: .
clone size: .
V gene: TRBV18
J gene: TRBJ1-4
CDR3 protein: CASTERDFNEKLFF
CDR3 DNA: TGTGCCAGCACGGAGAGAGATTTTAATGAAAAACTGTTTTTT

D gene: .
clone size: few
V gene: TRBV28
J gene: TRBJ1-1
CDR3 protein: CATWTRGTEAFF
CDR3 DNA: TGTGCCACCTGGACGAGAGGCACTGAAGCTTTCTTT

D gene: TRBD2
clone size: .
V gene: TRBV7-9
J gene: TRBJ2-3
CDR3 protein: CASSLVRLATDTQYF
CDR3 DNA: TGTGCCAGCAGCTTAGTTAGACTAGCTACAGATACGCAGTATTTT

D gene: .
clone size: .
V gene: TRBV4-3
J gene: TRBJ2-3
CDR3 protein: CASSQEGSSADTQYF
CDR3 DNA: TGCGCCAGCAGCCAAGAGGGCTCTAGCGCGGATACGCAGTATTTT

D gene: TRBD1
clone size: .
V gene: TRBV20-1
J gene: TRBJ2-7
CDR3 protein: CSAQGQNGEQYF
CDR3 DNA: TGCAGTGCTCAGGGACAGAATGGCGAGCAGTACTTC

D gene: .
clone size: few
V gene: TRBV15
J gene: TRBJ2-1
CDR3 protein: CATSRLGLTYNEQFF
CDR3 DNA: TGTGCCACCAGCAGGTTGGGACTTACCTACAATGAGCAGTTCTTC

D gene: .
clone size: .
V gene: TRBV11-2
J gene: TRBJ2-1
CDR3 protein: CASSLDPISSYNEQFF
CDR3 DNA: TGTGCCAGCAGCTTAGATCCGATTAGCTCCTACAATGAGCAGTTCTTC